This TCR beta chain was found in a study of identical twins. This clonotype was counted many times. In TCRdb, the 5' RACE reads were re-called with MiXCR into one record per CDR3 protein. The sample holds nearly 650,000 distinct CDR3 sequences; roughly 7.1% are singletons and the top ten take about 1.6%. Trimming cost V 2 bases and J 6 bases, with 16 bases left between them. The CDR3 extends over 15 amino acids. Germline values: CDR1 SGHRS, CDR2 YFSETQ. The same specimen was also included in a second study, on yellow fever vaccine responses in identical twins.

The receptor's source is a woman aged 18-35 years in good health. The gene calls are TRBV5-1 and TRBJ2-3, with D maybe TRBD2 (7 bases). The specimen sequenced was PBMCs. The CDR3: CASSFQGGGADTQYF. CDR3 nucleotides: TGCGCCAGCAGCTTCCAGGGAGGGGGTGCCGATACGCAGTATTTT.